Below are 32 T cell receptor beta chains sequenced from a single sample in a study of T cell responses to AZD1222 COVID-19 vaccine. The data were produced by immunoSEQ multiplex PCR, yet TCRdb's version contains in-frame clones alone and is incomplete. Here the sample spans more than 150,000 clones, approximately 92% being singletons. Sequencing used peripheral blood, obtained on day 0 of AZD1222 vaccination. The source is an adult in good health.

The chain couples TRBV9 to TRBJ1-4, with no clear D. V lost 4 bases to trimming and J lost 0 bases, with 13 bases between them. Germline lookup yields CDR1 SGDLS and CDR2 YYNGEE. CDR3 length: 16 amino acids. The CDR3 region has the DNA TGTGCCAGCAGCCCCCGACTACAGTCAACTAATGAAAAACTGTTTTTT. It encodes CASSPRLQSTNEKLFF.

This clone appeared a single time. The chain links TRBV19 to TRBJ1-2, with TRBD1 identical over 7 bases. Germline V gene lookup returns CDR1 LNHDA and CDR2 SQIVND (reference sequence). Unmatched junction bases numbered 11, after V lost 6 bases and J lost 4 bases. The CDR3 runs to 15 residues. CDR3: CASSPMPDRTYGYTF. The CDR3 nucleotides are TGTGCCAGTAGCCCCATGCCGGACAGGACCTATGGCTACACCTTC.

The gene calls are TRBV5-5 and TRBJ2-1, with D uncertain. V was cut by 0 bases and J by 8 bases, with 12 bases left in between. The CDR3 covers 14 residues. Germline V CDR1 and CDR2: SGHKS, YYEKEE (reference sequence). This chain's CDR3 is CASSLVAFMDEQFF. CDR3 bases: TGTGCCAGCAGCTTGGTAGCCTTTATGGATGAGCAGTTCTTC.

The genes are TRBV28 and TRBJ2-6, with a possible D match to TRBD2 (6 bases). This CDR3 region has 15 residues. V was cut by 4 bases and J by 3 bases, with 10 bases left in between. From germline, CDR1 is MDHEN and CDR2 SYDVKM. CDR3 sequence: CASSSGEYGANVLTF. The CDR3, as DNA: TGTGCCAGCAGTTCGGGGGAATATGGGGCCAACGTCCTGACTTTC.

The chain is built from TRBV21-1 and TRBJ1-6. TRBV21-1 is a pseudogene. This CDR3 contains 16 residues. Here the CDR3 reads CASSKDPLDGTPPLHF. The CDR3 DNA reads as TGTGCCAGCAGCAAAGATCCCCTGGACGGGACCCCACCCCTCCACTTT.

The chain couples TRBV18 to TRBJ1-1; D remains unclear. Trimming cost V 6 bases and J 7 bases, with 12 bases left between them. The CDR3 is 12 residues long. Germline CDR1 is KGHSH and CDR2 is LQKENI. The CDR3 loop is CASSWEGFEAFF. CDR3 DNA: TGTGCCAGCTCTTGGGAGGGTTTTGAAGCTTTCTTT. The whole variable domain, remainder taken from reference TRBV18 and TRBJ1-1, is NAGVMQNPRHLVRRRGQEARLRCSPMKGHSHVYWYRQLPEEGLKFMVYLQKENIIDESGMPKERFSAEFPKEGPSILRIQQVVRGDSAAYFCASSWEGFEAFFGQGTRLTVV.

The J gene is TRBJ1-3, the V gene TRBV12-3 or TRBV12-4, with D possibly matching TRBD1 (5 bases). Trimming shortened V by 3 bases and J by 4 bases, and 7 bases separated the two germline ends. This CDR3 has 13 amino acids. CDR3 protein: CASSLTAGNTIYF. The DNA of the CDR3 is TGTGCCAGCAGTTTGACAGCGGGAAACACCATATATTTT.

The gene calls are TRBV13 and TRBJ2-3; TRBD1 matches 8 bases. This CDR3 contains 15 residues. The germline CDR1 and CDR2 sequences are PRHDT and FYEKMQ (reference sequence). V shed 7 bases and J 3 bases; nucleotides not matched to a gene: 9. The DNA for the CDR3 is TGTGCCAGCACCTTGTGGACAGGGAAGACAGATACGCAGTATTTT. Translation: CASTLWTGKTDTQYF.

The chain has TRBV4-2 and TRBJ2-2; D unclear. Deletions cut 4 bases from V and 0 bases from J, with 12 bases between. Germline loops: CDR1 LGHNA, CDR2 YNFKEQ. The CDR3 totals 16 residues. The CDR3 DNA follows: TGTGCCAGCAGCCGACAACGGGCGGCGAACACCGGGGAGCTGTTTTTT. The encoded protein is CASSRQRAANTGELFF.

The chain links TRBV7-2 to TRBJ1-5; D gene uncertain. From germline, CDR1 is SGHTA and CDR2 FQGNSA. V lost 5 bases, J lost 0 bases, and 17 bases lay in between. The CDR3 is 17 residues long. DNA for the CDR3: TGTGCCAGCAGCCCCATACTTATGTCCCGTAGCAATCAGCCCCAGCATTTT. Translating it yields CASSPILMSRSNQPQHF.

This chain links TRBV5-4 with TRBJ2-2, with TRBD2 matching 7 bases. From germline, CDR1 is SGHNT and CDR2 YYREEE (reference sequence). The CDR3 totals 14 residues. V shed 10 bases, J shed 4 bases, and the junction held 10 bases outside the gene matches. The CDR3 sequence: CAASGGISTGELFF. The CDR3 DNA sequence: TGTGCCGCCTCCGGGGGGATCAGCACCGGGGAGCTGTTTTTT.

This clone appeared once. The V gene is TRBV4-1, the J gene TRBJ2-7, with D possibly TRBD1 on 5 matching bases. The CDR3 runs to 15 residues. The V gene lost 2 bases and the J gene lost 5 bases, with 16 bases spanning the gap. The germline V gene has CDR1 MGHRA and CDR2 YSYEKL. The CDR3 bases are TGCGCCAGCAGCCAAACCGGGCCAGGGTCGGACGAGCAGTACTTC. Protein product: CASSQTGPGSDEQYF.

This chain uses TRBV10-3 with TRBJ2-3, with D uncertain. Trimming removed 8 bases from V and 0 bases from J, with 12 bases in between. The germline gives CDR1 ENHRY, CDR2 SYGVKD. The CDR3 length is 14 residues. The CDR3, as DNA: TGTGCCATCCAAGCAGGCCTCAGCACAGATACGCAGTATTTT. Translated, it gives CAIQAGLSTDTQYF.

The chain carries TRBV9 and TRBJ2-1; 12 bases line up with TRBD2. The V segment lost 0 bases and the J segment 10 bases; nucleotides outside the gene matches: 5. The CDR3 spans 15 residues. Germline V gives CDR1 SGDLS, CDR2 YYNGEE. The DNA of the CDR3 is TGTGCCAGCAGCGTAGAAGTACTAGCGGGGGGAGAGCAGTTCTTC. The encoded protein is CASSVEVLAGGEQFF.

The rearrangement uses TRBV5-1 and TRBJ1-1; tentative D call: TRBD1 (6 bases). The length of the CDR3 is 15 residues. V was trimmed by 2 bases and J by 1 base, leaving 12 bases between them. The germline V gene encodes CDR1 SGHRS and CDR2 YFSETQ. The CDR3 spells CASSLAGGGNTEAFF. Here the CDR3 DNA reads TGCGCCAGCAGCTTAGCTGGAGGGGGGAACACTGAAGCTTTCTTT.

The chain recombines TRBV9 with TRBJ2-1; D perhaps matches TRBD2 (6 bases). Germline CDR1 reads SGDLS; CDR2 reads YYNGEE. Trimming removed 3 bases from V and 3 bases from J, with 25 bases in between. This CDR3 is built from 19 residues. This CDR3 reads CASSAPAYGGLRDYNEQFF. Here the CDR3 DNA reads TGTGCCAGCAGCGCACCTGCGTATGGGGGACTGAGGGACTACAATGAGCAGTTCTTC.

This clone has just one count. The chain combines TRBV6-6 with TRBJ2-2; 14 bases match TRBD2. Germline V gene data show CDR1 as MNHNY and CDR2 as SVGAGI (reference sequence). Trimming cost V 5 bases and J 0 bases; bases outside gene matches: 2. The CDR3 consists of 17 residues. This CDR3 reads CASSRTSGGPNTGELFF. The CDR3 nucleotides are TGTGCCAGCAGTCGGACTAGCGGGGGGCCGAACACCGGGGAGCTGTTTTTT.

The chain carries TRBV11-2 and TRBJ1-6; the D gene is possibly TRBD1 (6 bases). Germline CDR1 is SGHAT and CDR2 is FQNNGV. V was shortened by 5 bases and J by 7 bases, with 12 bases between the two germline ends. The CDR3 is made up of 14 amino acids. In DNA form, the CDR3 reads TGTGCCAGCAGCCTCAGGGGAGGGAATTCACCCCTCCACTTT. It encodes CASSLRGGNSPLHF.

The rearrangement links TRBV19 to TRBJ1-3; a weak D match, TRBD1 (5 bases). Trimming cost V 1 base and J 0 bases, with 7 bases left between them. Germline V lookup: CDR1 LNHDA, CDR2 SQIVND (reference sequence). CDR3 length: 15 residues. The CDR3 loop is CASSIGGTSGNTIYF. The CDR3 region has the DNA TGTGCCAGTAGTATAGGCGGGACCTCTGGAAACACCATATATTTT.

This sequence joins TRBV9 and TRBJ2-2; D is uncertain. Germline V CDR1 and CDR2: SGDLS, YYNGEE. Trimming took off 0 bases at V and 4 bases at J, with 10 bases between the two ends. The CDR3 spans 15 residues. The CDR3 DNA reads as TGTGCCAGCAGCGTAGCCGGGTTGGGCACCGGGGAGCTGTTTTTT. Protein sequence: CASSVAGLGTGELFF. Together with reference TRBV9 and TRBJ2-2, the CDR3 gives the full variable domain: DSGVTQTPKHLITATGQRVTLRCSPRSGDLSVYWYQQSLDQGLQFLIQYYNGEERAKGNILERFSAQQFPDLHSELNLSSLELGDSALYFCASSVAGLGTGELFFGEGSRLTVL.

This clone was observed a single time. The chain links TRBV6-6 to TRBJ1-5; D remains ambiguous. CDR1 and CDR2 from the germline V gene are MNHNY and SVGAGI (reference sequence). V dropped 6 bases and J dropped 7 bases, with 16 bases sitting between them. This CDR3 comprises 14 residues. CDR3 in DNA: TGTGCCAGCAGGGACCGTTCCCCGGAACAGCCCCAGCATTTT. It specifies CASRDRSPEQPQHF.

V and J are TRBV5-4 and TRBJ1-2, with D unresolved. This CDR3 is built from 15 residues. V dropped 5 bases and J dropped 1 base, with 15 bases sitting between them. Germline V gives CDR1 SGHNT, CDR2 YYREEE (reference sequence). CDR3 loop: CASSAGWVVNYGYTF. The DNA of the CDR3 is TGTGCCAGCAGTGCTGGTTGGGTCGTTAACTATGGCTACACCTTC.

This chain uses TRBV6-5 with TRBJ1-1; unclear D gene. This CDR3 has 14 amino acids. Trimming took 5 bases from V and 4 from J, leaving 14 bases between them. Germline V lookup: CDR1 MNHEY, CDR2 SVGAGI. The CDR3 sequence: CASSLGHLGTEAFF. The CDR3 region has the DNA TGTGCCAGCAGTCTAGGGCACCTGGGCACTGAAGCTTTCTTT.

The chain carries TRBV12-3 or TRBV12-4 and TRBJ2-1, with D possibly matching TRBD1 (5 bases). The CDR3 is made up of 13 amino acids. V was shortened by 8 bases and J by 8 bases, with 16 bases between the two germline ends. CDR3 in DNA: TGTGCCAGCCAGGGTGGGTGGAATGATGAGCAGTTCTTC. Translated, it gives CASQGGWNDEQFF.

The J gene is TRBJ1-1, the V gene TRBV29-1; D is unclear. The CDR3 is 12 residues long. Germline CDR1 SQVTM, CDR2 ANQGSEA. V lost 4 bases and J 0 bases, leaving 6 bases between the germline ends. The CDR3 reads CSVVGMNTEAFF. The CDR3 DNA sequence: TGCAGCGTTGTTGGGATGAACACTGAAGCTTTCTTT.

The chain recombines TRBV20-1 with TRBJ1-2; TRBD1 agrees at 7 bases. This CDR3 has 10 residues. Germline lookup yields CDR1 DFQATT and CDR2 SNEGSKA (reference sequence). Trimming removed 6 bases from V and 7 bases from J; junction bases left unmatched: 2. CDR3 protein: CSAYRGGYTF. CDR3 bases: TGCAGTGCGTACAGGGGTGGCTACACCTTC.

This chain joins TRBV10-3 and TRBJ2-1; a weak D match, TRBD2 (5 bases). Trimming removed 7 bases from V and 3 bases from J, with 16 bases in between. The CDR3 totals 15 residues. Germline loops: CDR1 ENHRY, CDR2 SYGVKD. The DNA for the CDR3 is TGTGCCATCACCTCCAGCGGAACCTTCTACAATGAGCAGTTCTTC. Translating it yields CAITSSGTFYNEQFF.

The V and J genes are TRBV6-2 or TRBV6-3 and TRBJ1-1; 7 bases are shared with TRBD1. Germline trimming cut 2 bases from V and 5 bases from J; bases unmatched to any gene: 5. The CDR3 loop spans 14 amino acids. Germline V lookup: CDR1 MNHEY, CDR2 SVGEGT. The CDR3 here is CASSYTHRGTEAFF. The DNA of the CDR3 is TGTGCCAGCAGTTACACCCACAGGGGTACTGAAGCTTTCTTT.

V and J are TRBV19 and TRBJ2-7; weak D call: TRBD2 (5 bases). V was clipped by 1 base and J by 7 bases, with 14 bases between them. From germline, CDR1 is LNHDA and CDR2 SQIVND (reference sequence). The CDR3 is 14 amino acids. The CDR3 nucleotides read TGTGCCAGTAGTATAGGAGGGTCCGCTAGTGAGCAGTACGTC. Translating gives CASSIGGSASEQYV.

Here the CDR3 reads CASSQRGEPGELFF. The DNA for the CDR3 is TGTGCCAGCAGCCAAAGGGGGGAGCCCGGGGAGCTGTTTTTT. J is TRBJ2-2 and V is TRBV4-2, with D perhaps assigned TRBD1 or TRBD2 (6 bases each). The germline V gene has CDR1 LGHNA and CDR2 YNFKEQ. V lost 2 bases and J lost 6, with 10 bases in between. The CDR3 consists of 14 residues.

The CDR3 sequence: CASSSGQGLAYEQYV. The CDR3 DNA sequence: TGTGCCAGCAGTTCTGGACAGGGTCTTGCCTACGAGCAGTACGTC. This chain connects TRBV28 to TRBJ2-7, with 8 bases that match TRBD1. With V trimmed by 4 bases and J by 2 bases, 7 bases remained unmatched. Per germline, CDR1 MDHEN and CDR2 SYDVKM. The CDR3 spans 15 residues.

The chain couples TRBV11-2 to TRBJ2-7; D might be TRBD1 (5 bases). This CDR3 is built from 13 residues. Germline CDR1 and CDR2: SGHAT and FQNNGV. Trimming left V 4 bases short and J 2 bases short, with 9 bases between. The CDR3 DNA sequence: TGTGCCAGCAGCTGGGCAGGGACCTACGAGCAGTACTTC. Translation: CASSWAGTYEQYF.